Listed below are T cell receptor beta chains from one sample, sequenced in a study of T-cell memory formation after mild COVID-19. TCRdb reanalysed the 5' RACE reads using MiXCR and keeps one entry per CDR3 protein. The sample records some 250,000 distinct CDR3 sequences, roughly 9.4% being singletons. The sequencing input was PBMCs or a T cell subset sorted from them (not recorded which). The source of these receptors is a man between 18 and 35 years old who had mild COVID-19 (a few samples of this study predate the infection). Cell type and time point are not known. Both conserved end residues are part of each CDR3. Each record gives: J gene, clone size, D gene, V gene, CDR3 length, CDR3 DNA, CDR3 protein. A D gene is named only where the DNA matches it firmly. Part of the rows lack a size; the others show once, few, many or a class for expanded clones.

J: TRBJ2-1; size: -; D: -; V: TRBV19; length: 11; DNA: TGTGCCAGCCGGACAGAAGGGGAGCAGTTCTTC; CDR3: CASRTEGEQFF
J: TRBJ1-2; size: -; D: -; V: TRBV3-1; length: 13; DNA: TGTGCCAGCAGCGAGAGACAGGCTAATGGCTACACCTTC; CDR3: CASSERQANGYTF
J: TRBJ2-2; size: many; D: -; V: TRBV4-3; length: 17; DNA: TGCGCCAGCAGCCCAATGATGACGAGGGGCGTCACCGGGGAGCTGTTTTTT; CDR3: CASSPMMTRGVTGELFF
J: TRBJ1-1; size: many; D: -; V: TRBV20-1; length: 13; DNA: TGCAGTGGTGCGAACCTCAGGGTCGCTGAAGCTTTCTTT; CDR3: CSGANLRVAEAFF
J: TRBJ2-1; size: few; D: TRBD1; V: TRBV29-1; length: 16; DNA: TGCAGCGTTGAAGTCGGACAGGGGGATTCCTACAATGAGCAGTTCTTC; CDR3: CSVEVGQGDSYNEQFF
J: TRBJ2-2; size: -; D: -; V: TRBV12-3/TRBV12-4; length: 13; DNA: TGTGCCATAAGCCACAGGAACACCGGGGAGCTGTTTTTT; CDR3: CAISHRNTGELFF
J: TRBJ2-1; size: -; D: TRBD2; V: TRBV5-1; length: 15; DNA: TGCGCCAGCAGCCCCGGTACTAGCGGGGGTGATGAGCAGTTCTTC; CDR3: CASSPGTSGGDEQFF
J: TRBJ2-3; size: -; D: -; V: TRBV7-3; length: 15; DNA: TGTGCCAGCAGCCAGACCCCGGGACTTCTGAATACGCAGTATTTT; CDR3: CASSQTPGLLNTQYF
J: TRBJ2-7; size: -; D: -; V: TRBV9; length: 15; DNA: TGTGCCAGCAGCGTCGGGGGGCCCCTTTCCTACGAGCAGTACTTC; CDR3: CASSVGGPLSYEQYF
J: TRBJ1-5; size: few; D: -; V: TRBV29-1; length: 12; DNA: TGCAGCGCGGGACATCCAGATCAGCCCCAGCATTTT; CDR3: CSAGHPDQPQHF
J: TRBJ2-2; size: -; D: -; V: TRBV20-1; length: 15; DNA: TGCAGTGCTAGAGGCGGGGCGCAGGGCACCGGGGAGCTGTTTTTT; CDR3: CSARGGAQGTGELFF